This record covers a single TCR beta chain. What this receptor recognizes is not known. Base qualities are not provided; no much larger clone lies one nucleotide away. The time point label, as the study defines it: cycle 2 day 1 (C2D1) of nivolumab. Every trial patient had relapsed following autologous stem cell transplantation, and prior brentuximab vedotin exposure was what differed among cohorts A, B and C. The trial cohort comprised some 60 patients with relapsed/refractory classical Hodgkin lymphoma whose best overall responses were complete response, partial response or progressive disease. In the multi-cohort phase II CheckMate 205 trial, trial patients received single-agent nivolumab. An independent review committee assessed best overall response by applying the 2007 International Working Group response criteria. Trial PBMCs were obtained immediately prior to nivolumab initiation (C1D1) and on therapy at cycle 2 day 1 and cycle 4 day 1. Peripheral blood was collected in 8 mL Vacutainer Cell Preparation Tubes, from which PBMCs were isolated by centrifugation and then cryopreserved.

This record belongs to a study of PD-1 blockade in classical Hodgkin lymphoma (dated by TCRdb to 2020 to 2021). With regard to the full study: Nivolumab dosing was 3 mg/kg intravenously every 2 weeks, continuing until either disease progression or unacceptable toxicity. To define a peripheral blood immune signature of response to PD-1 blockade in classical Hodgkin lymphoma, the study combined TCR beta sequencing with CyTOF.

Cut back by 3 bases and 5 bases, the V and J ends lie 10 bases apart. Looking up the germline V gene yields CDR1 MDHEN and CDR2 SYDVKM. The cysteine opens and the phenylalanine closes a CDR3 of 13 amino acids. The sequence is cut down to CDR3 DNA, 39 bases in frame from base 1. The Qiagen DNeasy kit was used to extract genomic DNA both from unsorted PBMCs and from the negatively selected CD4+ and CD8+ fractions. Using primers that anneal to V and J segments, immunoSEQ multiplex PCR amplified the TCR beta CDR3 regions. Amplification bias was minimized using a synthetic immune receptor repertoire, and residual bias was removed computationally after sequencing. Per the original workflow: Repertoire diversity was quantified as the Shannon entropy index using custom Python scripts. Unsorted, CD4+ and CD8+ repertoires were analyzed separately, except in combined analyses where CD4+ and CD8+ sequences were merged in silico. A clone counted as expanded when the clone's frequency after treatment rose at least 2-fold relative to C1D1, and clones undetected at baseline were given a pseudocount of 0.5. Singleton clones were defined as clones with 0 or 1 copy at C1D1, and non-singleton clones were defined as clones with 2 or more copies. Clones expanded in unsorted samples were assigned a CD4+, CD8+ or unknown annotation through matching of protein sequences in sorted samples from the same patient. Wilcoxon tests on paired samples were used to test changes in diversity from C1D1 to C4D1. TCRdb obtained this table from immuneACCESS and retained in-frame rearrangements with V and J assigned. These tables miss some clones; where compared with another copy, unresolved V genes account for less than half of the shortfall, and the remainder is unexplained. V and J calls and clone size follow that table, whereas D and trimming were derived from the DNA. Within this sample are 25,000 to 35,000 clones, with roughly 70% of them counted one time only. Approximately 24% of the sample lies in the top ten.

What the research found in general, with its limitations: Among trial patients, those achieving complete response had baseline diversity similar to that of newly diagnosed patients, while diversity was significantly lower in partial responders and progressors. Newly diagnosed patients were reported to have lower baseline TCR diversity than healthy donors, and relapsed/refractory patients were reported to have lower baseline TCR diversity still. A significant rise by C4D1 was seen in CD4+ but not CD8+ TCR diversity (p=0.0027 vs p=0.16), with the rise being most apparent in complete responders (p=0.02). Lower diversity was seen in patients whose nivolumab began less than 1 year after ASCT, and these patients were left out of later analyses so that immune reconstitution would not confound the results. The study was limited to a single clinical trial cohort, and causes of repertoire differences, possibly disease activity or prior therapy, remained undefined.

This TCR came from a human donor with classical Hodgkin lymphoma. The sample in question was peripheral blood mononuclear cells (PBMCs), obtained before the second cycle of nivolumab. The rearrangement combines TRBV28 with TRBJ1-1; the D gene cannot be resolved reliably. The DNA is TGTGCCAGCAGTTTTAGGGTTTGGACTGAAGCTTTCTTT. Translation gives CASSFRVWTEAFF.